These 10 T cell receptor beta chains were sequenced from one sample in a study of PD-L1 blockade in urothelial cancer. Documented time point: pretreatment peripheral blood. This table comes from immunoSEQ multiplex PCR, and its TCRdb copy is limited to in-frame clones, with some not included. The top ten hold 3.2% of the sample, which has around 130,000 clones, approximately 84% seen once. Sequencing was performed on PBMCs, taken around atezolizumab (anti-PD-L1) treatment. These TCRs come from a man in his fifties or sixties with urothelial cancer.

This clone was seen a few times. The J gene is TRBJ1-5, the V gene TRBV19; D might be TRBD1 (5 bases). Trimming left V 5 bases short and J 4 bases short, with 12 bases between. The length of the CDR3 is 14 residues. CDR1 and CDR2 from the germline V gene are LNHDA and SQIVND (reference sequence). The CDR3: CASSAGLLNQPQHF. CDR3 bases: TGTGCCAGTAGTGCGGGACTCCTGAATCAGCCCCAGCATTTT.

The chain links TRBV5-1 to TRBJ2-2; 8 bases are shared with TRBD2. Germline-derived CDR1 and CDR2 are SGHRS and YFSETQ. V trimming: 0 bases; J trimming: 6 bases; junction bases outside the gene matches: 7. The CDR3 has 16 amino acids. CDR3 protein: CASSLEGLVSAGELFF. For the CDR3, the DNA is TGCGCCAGCAGCTTGGAGGGACTAGTGAGCGCCGGGGAGCTGTTTTTT. Full variable domain (outside the CDR3, taken from reference TRBV5-1 and TRBJ2-2): KAGVTQTPRYLIKTRGQQVTLSCSPISGHRSVSWYQQTPGQGLQFLFEYFSETQRNKGNFPGRFSGRQFSNSRSEMNVSTLELGDSALYLCASSLEGLVSAGELFFGEGSRLTVL.

The chain combines TRBV9 with TRBJ2-2; D is unclear. This CDR3 has 13 residues. Trimming removed 4 bases at V and 6 bases at J, with 10 bases between. Germline CDR1 and CDR2: SGDLS and YYNGEE. CDR3 bases: TGTGCCAGCAGCATCGACAATTCCGGGGAGCTGTTTTTT. It yields the protein CASSIDNSGELFF.

This chain joins TRBV9 and TRBJ2-1, with D tentatively TRBD1 (5 bases). Trimming removed 0 bases from V and 4 bases from J, with 11 bases in between. The germline gives CDR1 SGDLS, CDR2 YYNGEE. The CDR3 totals 15 residues. For the CDR3, the DNA is TGTGCCAGCAGCGTAGGTCAGGGTGGGTACAATGAGCAGTTCTTC. Its protein product is CASSVGQGGYNEQFF.

The V call is TRBV6-1, the J call TRBJ1-2; D not resolved. Germline-derived CDR1 and CDR2 are MNHNS and SASEGT. The CDR3 consists of 15 residues. V lost 2 bases and J 2 bases, leaving 12 bases between the germline ends. The chain's CDR3 is CASSEIGRPNYGYTF. DNA for the CDR3: TGTGCCAGCAGTGAAATAGGCAGGCCCAACTATGGCTACACCTTC.

This chain connects TRBV9 to TRBJ2-1; perhaps TRBD2 as D (6 bases). Trimming cost V 1 base and J 0 bases, with 14 bases left between them. The CDR3 extends over 17 amino acids. CDR1 SGDLS and CDR2 YYNGEE come from the germline V gene. The CDR3 is CASSVSGVGSSYNEQFF. The CDR3 DNA reads TGTGCCAGCAGCGTATCGGGAGTCGGCAGCTCCTACAATGAGCAGTTCTTC.

The chain combines TRBV28 with TRBJ2-5; 8 nucleotides agree with TRBD1. V shed 2 bases and J 5 bases; nucleotides not matched to a gene: 4. Germline values: CDR1 MDHEN, CDR2 SYDVKM. CDR3 length: 14 residues. This CDR3 is CASSLAGGVETQYF. DNA of the CDR3: TGTGCCAGCAGTTTAGCAGGGGGCGTGGAGACCCAGTACTTC.

The V gene is TRBV5-4, the J gene TRBJ2-2; 7 nucleotides agree with TRBD1. The V gene end was trimmed by 5 bases and the J gene end by 0 bases; junction bases not matched to a gene: 4. The length of the CDR3 is 15 residues. Germline values: CDR1 SGHNT, CDR2 YYREEE (reference sequence). The CDR3 nucleotides are TGTGCCAGCAGGGAAGGGACAGCGAACACCGGGGAGCTGTTTTTT. Residues: CASREGTANTGELFF.

This clone came up once. The chain carries TRBV9 and TRBJ2-1; tentatively, D is TRBD2 (6 bases). This CDR3 contains 18 residues. V gave up 1 base and J gave up 0 bases, with 17 bases separating them. Germline values: CDR1 SGDLS, CDR2 YYNGEE. The CDR3 nucleotides are TGTGCCAGCAGCGTATCAACCTCCGGGACTCACTCCTACAATGAGCAGTTCTTC. Residues: CASSVSTSGTHSYNEQFF.

In this sample, this clone turned up once. The V gene is TRBV6-5, the J gene TRBJ2-7; 7 bases line up with TRBD1. Germline CDR1 is MNHEY and CDR2 is SVGAGI. The CDR3 consists of 15 residues. V lost 2 bases, J lost 2 bases, and 6 bases stayed unmatched. CDR3 loop: CASSYTGVNAYEQYF. DNA of the CDR3: TGTGCCAGCAGTTACACAGGGGTAAACGCCTACGAGCAGTACTTC.